The next 22 T cell receptor beta chains were all read from a single sample in a study of cytomegalovirus exposure and HLA in healthy donors. With 60 Vbeta and 13 Jbeta primers, the PCR was carried out. Profiling relied on immunoSEQ multiplex PCR, and the TCRdb table lists in-frame clones only, not all of them. The sample shows some 140,000 clones, and roughly 1.4% sits with its ten largest clones. Sequenced: PBMCs. The receptors originated from a woman aged 40 to 50 in good health and CMV-seronegative.

V and J are TRBV5-1 and TRBJ2-1; 8 bases align to TRBD2. The V gene's germline CDR1 is SGHRS and CDR2 YFSETQ. This CDR3 comprises 15 residues. Losses at the gene ends were 0 bases for V and 4 bases for J; bases not matched to a gene: 3. The CDR3 region is CASSLAVAGYNEQFF. The CDR3 DNA reads TGCGCCAGCAGCTTGGCGGTAGCGGGGTACAATGAGCAGTTCTTC.

With respect to this clone: One junction end does not reproduce the germline sequence, and a read error may be involved. The chain joins TRBV7-7 to TRBJ2-2, with 14 nucleotides matching TRBD2. CDR1 and CDR2 (germline): SSHAT, FNYEAQ (reference sequence). The CDR3 is 17 residues long. The CDR3 reads CASSPGLAGANTGELFF. The CDR3 bases are TGTGCTAGCAGCCCGGGACTAGCGGGGGCCAACACCGGGGAGCTGTTTTTT.

This chain connects TRBV28 to TRBJ1-1; D possibly corresponds to TRBD1 (6 bases). Germline V CDR1 and CDR2: MDHEN, SYDVKM. Trimming left V 7 bases short and J 11 bases short, with 17 bases between. This CDR3 is built from 12 residues. The chain's CDR3 is CASTYAQGRAFF. As DNA, the CDR3 is TGTGCCAGCACTTACGCACAGGGTCGGGCTTTCTTT.

This chain links TRBV9 with TRBJ1-1; 8 bases match TRBD1. V lost 0 bases and J lost 5; bases outside the gene matches: 3. There are 14 residues in the CDR3. Looked up from germline, CDR1 is SGDLS and CDR2 is YYNGEE. The CDR3 coding sequence is TGTGCCAGCAGCGTAGGGCAGGGGGCAACTGAAGCTTTCTTT. Protein sequence: CASSVGQGATEAFF.

V usage is TRBV7-2 and J usage is TRBJ2-2, with TRBD1 matching 8 bases. CDR1 is SGHTA and CDR2 is FQGNSA in the germline V gene. This CDR3 contains 15 residues. Germline trimming cut 0 bases from V and 5 bases from J; bases unmatched to any gene: 2. The CDR3 DNA sequence: TGTGCCAGCAGCTTAGCGGGACAGGTTACCGGGGAGCTGTTTTTT. The encoded protein is CASSLAGQVTGELFF.

The CDR3 nucleotides read TGTGCCAGCAGTGAACTGGGAGAAAAGTATGGCTACACCTTC. Encoded protein: CASSELGEKYGYTF. The J gene is TRBJ1-2, the V gene TRBV2, with D uncertain. With 2 bases removed from V and 5 bases from J, the gap between germline ends came to 12 bases. The CDR3 has 14 amino acids. The germline V gene encodes CDR1 SNHLY and CDR2 FYNNEI.

This chain uses TRBV4-1 with TRBJ2-5; 15 bases are shared with TRBD2. Germline CDR1 reads MGHRA; CDR2 reads YSYEKL. The J segment lost 1 base and the V segment lost 3 bases, leaving 6 bases of the junction unmatched. This CDR3 region has 18 residues. The CDR3 here is CASSHGTSGGTPQETQYF. The DNA of the CDR3 is TGCGCCAGCAGCCACGGGACTAGCGGGGGGACCCCCCAAGAGACCCAGTACTTC.

A note on this clone: Other DNA sequences in this sample translate to the same CDR3. The V and J genes are TRBV28 and TRBJ1-3; D unresolved. V lost 3 bases and J 2 bases, leaving 5 bases between the germline ends. Germline CDR1 is MDHEN and CDR2 is SYDVKM. The CDR3 covers 13 residues. CDR3 nucleotides: TGTGCCAGCAGTTTGTCTCCTGGAAACACCATATATTTT. Translation gives CASSLSPGNTIYF. Filled out from reference TRBV28 and TRBJ1-3, the complete variable domain reads DVKVTQSSRYLVKRTGEKVFLECVQDMDHENMFWYRQDPGLGLRLIYFSYDVKMKEKGDIPEGYSVSREKKERFSLILESASTNQTSMYLCASSLSPGNTIYFGEGSWLTVV.

The chain has TRBV23-1 and TRBJ2-6; 8 nucleotides match TRBD1. TRBV23-1 is treated as an ORF (open reading frame) with a function not yet certain. The CDR3 is 16 residues long. V lost 5 bases to trimming and J lost 0 bases; unmatched junction nucleotides: 3. CDR3 in amino acids: CASSGTGRSGANVLTF. The CDR3 DNA is TGCGCCAGCAGTGGGACAGGCCGCTCTGGGGCCAACGTCCTGACTTTC.

This chain uses TRBV9 with TRBJ1-1, with a weak D call TRBD1 (5 bases). The V end was cut by 4 bases, the J end by 1 base, with 20 bases between. The CDR3 has 17 residues. From germline, CDR1 is SGDLS and CDR2 YYNGEE. The CDR3 DNA follows: TGTGCCAGCAGCTCCAGGCAGGGTAATTCGGGGAACACTGAAGCTTTCTTT. It codes for CASSSRQGNSGNTEAFF. Filled out from reference TRBV9 and TRBJ1-1, the complete variable domain reads DSGVTQTPKHLITATGQRVTLRCSPRSGDLSVYWYQQSLDQGLQFLIQYYNGEERAKGNILERFSAQQFPDLHSELNLSSLELGDSALYFCASSSRQGNSGNTEAFFGQGTRLTVV.

The chain is built from TRBV6-5 and TRBJ2-7; 8 positions match TRBD1. The germline gives CDR1 MNHEY, CDR2 SVGAGI. The CDR3 is 14 residues long. Trimming removed 6 bases from V and 7 bases from J; junction bases left unmatched: 11. The CDR3 sequence is CASRDRGGLREQYF. DNA of the CDR3: TGTGCCAGCAGAGACAGGGGAGGACTTCGAGAGCAGTACTTC.

V usage is TRBV7-3 and J usage is TRBJ2-2, with 7 positions matching TRBD1. Germline loops: CDR1 SGHTA, CDR2 FQGTGA. The V gene end was trimmed by 1 base and the J gene end by 0 bases; junction bases not matched to a gene: 2. There are 16 residues in the CDR3. The DNA for the CDR3 is TGTGCCAGCAGCTTAAAGGGGACAGCGAACACCGGGGAGCTGTTTTTT. Residues: CASSLKGTANTGELFF.

The chain links TRBV7-3 to TRBJ2-5; TRBD2 matches 14 bases. Germline V CDR1 and CDR2: SGHTA, FQGTGA. The CDR3 runs to 16 residues. Losses at the gene ends were 5 bases for V and 5 bases for J; bases not matched to a gene: 7. CDR3 residues: CASSLRTSGGFETQYF. The CDR3 coding sequence is TGTGCCAGCAGCCTAAGGACTAGCGGGGGGTTTGAGACCCAGTACTTC.

The rearrangement uses TRBV28 and TRBJ2-4; D may be TRBD1 (5 bases). The CDR3 has 15 amino acids. The V end was cut by 6 bases, the J end by 0 bases, with 12 bases between. Germline CDR1 is MDHEN and CDR2 is SYDVKM. The CDR3 bases are TGTGCCAGCAGCGCAGTCAGGGTAGCCAAAAACATTCAGTACTTC. Translation: CASSAVRVAKNIQYF.

The CDR3 is CASSRGLQGAAGANVLTF. The DNA of the CDR3 is TGTGCCAGCAGCCGGGGCCTACAGGGGGCAGCTGGGGCCAACGTCCTGACTTTC. The J gene is TRBJ2-6, the V gene TRBV5-4, with 9 bases identical to TRBD1. Trimming removed 4 bases from V and 2 bases from J; junction bases left unmatched: 10. Germline lookup yields CDR1 SGHNT and CDR2 YYREEE (reference sequence). The CDR3 is 18 residues long.

V gene TRBV5-4 combines with J gene TRBJ2-1, with 8 bases that match TRBD2. The CDR3 has 14 residues. The germline V gene has CDR1 SGHNT and CDR2 YYREEE (reference sequence). The chain's CDR3 is CSGSGRGGNNEQFF. The CDR3 DNA sequence: TGTTCCGGCAGCGGACGGGGGGGGAACAATGAGCAGTTCTTC.

V is TRBV18 and J is TRBJ2-3; unclear D gene. CDR1 is KGHSH and CDR2 is LQKENI in the germline V gene. V lost 1 base to trimming and J lost 2 bases, with 19 bases between them. The CDR3 runs to 18 residues. The CDR3 sequence: CASSPLPPTRQNTDTQYF. The CDR3, as DNA: TGTGCCAGCTCACCACTTCCTCCTACGAGGCAAAACACAGATACGCAGTATTTT.

Points on this clone: This sample includes further DNA sequences coding for the same CDR3. The rearrangement uses TRBV4-1 and TRBJ1-1; 7 bases align to TRBD1. Germline V gene data show CDR1 as MGHRA and CDR2 as YSYEKL. V lost 4 bases, J lost 4 bases, and 12 bases stayed unmatched. The CDR3 has 16 amino acids. CDR3 residues: CASSLLGKGASTEAFF. CDR3 sequence (DNA): TGCGCCAGCAGCCTTCTTGGGAAGGGGGCATCCACTGAAGCTTTCTTT.

The CDR3 bases are TGTGCCAGCAGCTATGACAGATACGAGCAGTACTTC. Protein sequence: CASSYDRYEQYF. The V call is TRBV5-4, the J call TRBJ2-7; a possible D gene is TRBD1 (5 bases). The CDR3 runs 12 residues. From germline, CDR1 is SGHNT and CDR2 YYREEE (reference sequence). The germline V and J ends were trimmed by 3 bases and 4 bases, with 8 bases remaining between them.

The chain links TRBV14 to TRBJ1-2, with D perhaps TRBD1 (5 bases). Between the trimmed V and J ends, which lost 4 bases and 2 bases, there was a span of 8 bases. The CDR3 runs 13 residues. The germline V gene has CDR1 SGHDN and CDR2 FVKESK. For the CDR3, the DNA is TGTGCCAGCAGCCGACAGACCAACTATGGCTACACCTTC. It codes for CASSRQTNYGYTF.

The chain combines TRBV19 with TRBJ1-4, with TRBD1 identical over 10 bases. Germline loops: CDR1 LNHDA, CDR2 SQIVND (reference sequence). Losses at the gene ends were 6 bases for V and 6 bases for J; bases not matched to a gene: 4. This CDR3 contains 14 residues. DNA for the CDR3: TGTGCCAGTAGCCCGGGACAGGGGTATGAAAAACTGTTTTTT. Its translation: CASSPGQGYEKLFF.

The rearrangement uses TRBV2 and TRBJ2-3; 7 bases are shared with TRBD1. CDR3 length equals 13 residues. Germline V gives CDR1 SNHLY, CDR2 FYNNEI. With V trimmed by 7 bases and J by 4 bases, 5 bases remained unmatched. The chain's CDR3 is CASNRGLADTQYF. CDR3 DNA sequence: TGTGCCAGCAACAGGGGCTTGGCAGATACGCAGTATTTT. The full variable domain, with the rest looked up from reference TRBV2 and TRBJ2-3, is EPEVTQTPSHQVTQMGQEVILRCVPISNHLYFYWYRQILGQKVEFLVSFYNNEISEKSEIFDDQFSVERPDGSNFTLKIRSTKLEDSAMYFCASNRGLADTQYFGPGTRLTVL.